Following are 21 T cell receptor beta chains from one sample sequenced in a study of tumor-infiltrating lymphocytes in primary liver carcinoma. Without any cell sorting, about 18-31 mg of bulk tissue yielded co-extracted RNA and DNA. The investigators made TCR beta cDNA from 400 to 550 ng total RNA, using a constant-region primer. It was through three nested multiplex PCR rounds of slightly modified ARM-PCR that TCR beta libraries arose. In the first two PCR rounds, TRBV1-TRBV30 forward primers were paired with a C-beta reverse primer, and each round lasted around 10 cycles. Each CDR3 protein gets one entry after TCRdb re-called the multiplex PCR reads with MiXCR. The sample carries approximately 110,000 distinct CDR3 sequences, 64% recorded once. The sample consisted of liver tumor tissue from sampling region 3. The subset denotes: tumor region T3, left-lateral pole. The receptors were sampled from a woman aged 55-70 years with primary liver carcinoma and hepatitis B virus infection.

Points on this clonotype: The CDR3 end shows no conserved phenylalanine or tryptophan, and so a read error is likely. The chain joins TRBV28 to TRBJ1-1; TRBD1 might be the D (5 bases). The germline CDR1 and CDR2 sequences are MDHEN and SYDVKM. The length of the CDR3 is 15 residues. The V gene lost 4 bases and the J gene lost 0 bases, with 12 bases spanning the gap. Written as DNA, the CDR3 is TGTGCCAGCAGTTCCTCCGACAGTCTGAACACTGAAGCTTTCTTA. This codes for CASSSSDSLNTEAFL.

Within the sample, this clonotype is medium-sized (0.01 to 0.1%). The chain is built from TRBV11-2 and TRBJ2-2, with 8 bases identical to TRBD2. The CDR3 runs 15 residues. CDR1 and CDR2 (germline): SGHAT, FQNNGV. J was trimmed by 1 base and V by 2 bases; bases with no gene match: 0. The CDR3 loop is CASSLTSGNTGELFF. DNA for the CDR3: TGTGCCAGCAGCTTAACTAGCGGGAACACCGGGGAGCTGTTTTTT.

At least ten counts were recorded for this clonotype. The chain is built from TRBV6-5 and TRBJ2-1; D possibly corresponds to TRBD1 (5 bases). V was pared by 8 bases and J by 8 bases, with 13 bases between. This CDR3 has 12 residues. The germline V gene encodes CDR1 MNHEY and CDR2 SVGAGI. The CDR3 DNA follows: TGTGCCAGCGGTCGCAGGGCGGATGAGCAGTTCTTC. It specifies CASGRRADEQFF.

This clonotype has at least ten counts. V is TRBV7-9 and J is TRBJ2-7; D gene uncertain. V lost 6 bases and J 5 bases, leaving 11 bases between the germline ends. The CDR3 runs 12 residues. Germline CDR1 is SEHNR and CDR2 is FQNEAQ (reference sequence). The CDR3 spells CASRAYGDEQYF. CDR3 sequence (DNA): TGTGCCAGCAGGGCCTACGGCGACGAGCAGTACTTC. The variable domain in full, with the rest retrieved from reference TRBV7-9 and TRBJ2-7, is DTGVSQNPRHKITKRGQNVTFRCDPISEHNRLYWYRQTLGQGPEFLTYFQNEAQLEKSRLLSDRFSAERPKGSFSTLEIQRTEQGDSAMYLCASRAYGDEQYFGPGTRLTVT.

As for this clonotype: A clone one base away is much larger, so this may be a read error. The final CDR3 position lacks the conserved phenylalanine or tryptophan, pointing to a likely read error. V gene TRBV12-3 or TRBV12-4 combines with J gene TRBJ2-1; TRBD2 matches at 11 bases. The trim removed 8 bases at V and 7 bases at J, leaving 7 bases unmatched. The CDR3 totals 14 residues. CDR3 in DNA: TGTGCCAGCCTACTAGCGGGAGAGAGAAATGAGCAGTTCCTC. It specifies CASLLAGERNEQFL.

This clonotype was observed many times. The chain carries TRBV6-6 and TRBJ1-1, with 7 bases identical to TRBD1. This CDR3 is 14 amino acids long. V lost 7 bases to trimming and J lost 4 bases; unmatched junction nucleotides: 9. Per the germline V gene, CDR1 is MNHNY and CDR2 is SVGAGI (reference sequence). The CDR3 reads CASNRDSWSTEAFF. DNA of the CDR3: TGTGCCAGCAACCGGGACAGCTGGAGCACTGAAGCTTTCTTT.

On this clonotype itself: This is likely a read error, given that the CDR3 carries no conserved phenylalanine or tryptophan at its end. The chain combines TRBV25-1 with TRBJ2-7; D unresolved. The CDR3 extends over 13 amino acids. The germline gives CDR1 MGHDK, CDR2 SYGVNS. Deletions cut 3 bases from V and 4 bases from J, with 10 bases between. The chain's CDR3 is CASSEGNGYEQYS. The CDR3 coding sequence is TGTGCCAGCAGTGAGGGAAACGGATACGAGCAGTACTCC.

A word on this clonotype: One base away lies a much larger clone, so this may be a sequencing read error. V is TRBV29-1 and J is TRBJ2-3; 7 nucleotides align to TRBD1. The ends lost 4 bases at V and 2 bases at J; junction bases unmatched: 15. The CDR3 extends over 17 amino acids. Germline CDR1 reads SQVTM; CDR2 reads ANQGSEA. CDR3 nucleotides: TGCAGCGTTGTGGCATTTACAGGGGCGGGCTCCACAGATACGCAGTATTTT. Its protein product is CSVVAFTGAGSTDTQYF.

This clonotype has at least ten counts. V is TRBV6-5 and J is TRBJ1-2; 8 positions match TRBD1. Unmatched junction bases numbered 11, after V lost 5 bases and J lost 0 bases. CDR3 size: 17 residues. The germline gives CDR1 MNHEY, CDR2 SVGAGI. The CDR3 is CASSTSYRGTPNYGYTF. CDR3 nucleotide sequence: TGTGCCAGCAGTACTTCCTACAGGGGGACCCCTAACTATGGCTACACCTTC.

This clonotype was seen at least ten times. The chain combines TRBV5-4 with TRBJ2-1, with TRBD1 matching 10 bases. Germline-derived CDR1 and CDR2 are SGHNT and YYREEE (reference sequence). V lost 3 bases, J lost 6 bases, and 6 bases stayed unmatched. The length of the CDR3 is 15 residues. The DNA for the CDR3 is TGTGCCAGCAGCTCCGACAGGGGGCGCGCCAATGAGCAGTTCTTC. It specifies CASSSDRGRANEQFF.

This clonotype was seen only a few times. This may come from a read error, since a much larger clone is one base off. The chain uses TRBV10-2 and TRBJ2-3; D may be TRBD2 (6 bases). CDR1 WSHSY and CDR2 SAAADI come from the germline V gene. The CDR3 has 14 amino acids. In DNA, the CDR3 is TGCACCAGCAGAATCACTAGCAACACAGATACGCAGTATTTT. Protein sequence: CTSRITSNTDTQYF.

Comments on this clonotype: At one end the junction does not follow the germline gene, possibly because of a read error. V and J are TRBV20-1 and TRBJ2-7; the D is unclear. Germline lookup yields CDR1 DFQATT and CDR2 SNEGSKA (reference sequence). There are 13 residues in the CDR3. The CDR3 DNA sequence: TGCAGTGCTAGGGAGACACCTTACTACGAGCAGTGCTTC. Its protein product is CSARETPYYEQCF.

This clonotype was seen repeatedly, ten times or more. This sequence joins TRBV28 and TRBJ1-2; possibly TRBD1 for D (6 bases). Trimming pared 7 bases from V and 5 bases from J, leaving 14 bases between. CDR3 length equals 13 residues. Germline loops: CDR1 MDHEN, CDR2 SYDVKM. The CDR3 region is CASTTGPLYGYTF. For the CDR3, the DNA is TGTGCCAGCACAACAGGGCCCTTATATGGCTACACCTTC.

Concerning this clonotype itself: At one end the junction does not follow the germline gene, possibly because of a read error. The V and J genes are TRBV11-2 and TRBJ1-5; no clear D. CDR1 is SGHAT and CDR2 is FQNNGV in the germline V gene. The CDR3 runs 17 residues. The CDR3 sequence: CDSSLGPSEAENQPQHF. The DNA for the CDR3 is TGTGACAGCAGCTTAGGCCCATCGGAGGCTGAGAATCAGCCCCAGCATTTT.

With respect to this clonotype: An end of the junction does not agree with germline; a read error may underlie this. V usage is TRBV11-1 and J usage is TRBJ1-4, with unresolved D. The length of the CDR3 is 14 residues. Looked up from germline, CDR1 is SGHAT and CDR2 is FQDESV (reference sequence). CDR3 sequence (DNA): TGTGCCAACAGCTCGAGTTGGTCCAGGGAAAAACTGTTTTTT. Translating gives CANSSSWSREKLFF.

On this clonotype: An end of the junction differs from the germline gene, which may be a read error. The rearrangement joins TRBV12-3 or TRBV12-4 to TRBJ2-1; TRBD2 might be the D (6 bases). This CDR3 comprises 14 residues. DNA of the CDR3: TGTGCCAGCAGTTATATAGCGGAAAAAGATGAGCGGTTCTTC. It yields the protein CASSYIAEKDERFF.

Many counts were recorded for this clonotype. The chain employs TRBV29-1 and TRBJ2-2; D is possibly TRBD1 (5 bases). Trimming stripped 5 bases from V and 3 bases from J, with 7 bases between. The V gene's germline CDR1 is SQVTM and CDR2 ANQGSEA. The CDR3 extends over 12 amino acids. This chain's CDR3 is CSVSRDTGELFF. Written as DNA, the CDR3 is TGCAGCGTTTCCAGGGACACCGGGGAGCTGTTTTTT.

The sample holds a few counts of this clonotype. This could be a read error, since a much larger clone is one nucleotide away. The rearrangement links TRBV6-5 to TRBJ2-5, with TRBD2 matching 8 bases. The CDR3 sequence is 14 residues long. Germline V CDR1 and CDR2: MNHEY, SVGAGI. V was clipped by 3 bases and J by 11 bases; unmatched bases: 11. CDR3 DNA: TGTGCCAGCAGTTATGGAGCGGGGGTCAATGAGCAGTACTTC. It codes for CASSYGAGVNEQYF.

Notes on this clonotype: One end of the junction fails to match germline, which may point to a read error. In DNA, the CDR3 is TGTACCAGCAGCTTCGGGGACAGGGCCTACGATGAGCAGTTCTTC. It is translated as CTSSFGDRAYDEQFF. This rearrangement joins TRBV5-6 to TRBJ2-1, with TRBD1 matching over 9 bases. The V gene's germline CDR1 is SGHDT and CDR2 YYEEEE. The CDR3 is made up of 15 amino acids.

This clonotype was seen a handful of times. Possible read error: a much larger clone is one base away. The chain combines TRBV6-6 with TRBJ2-7; the D call may be TRBD1 or TRBD2 (5 bases each). The CDR3 contains 16 residues. Germline V gene data show CDR1 as MNHNY and CDR2 as SVGAGI (reference sequence). CDR3 nucleotide sequence: TGTGTCAGCAGTAACCGGGACCTCCGAGAAACTTACGAGCAGTACTTC. Amino acids: CVSSNRDLRETYEQYF.

With regard to this clonotype: Germline and junction disagree at one end, which may indicate a read error. The gene calls are TRBV11-2 and TRBJ1-2; possibly TRBD1 for D (5 bases). The length of the CDR3 is 17 residues. Germline CDR1 SGHAT, CDR2 FQNNGV. The CDR3 reads CDSSLDPIRALHYGYTF. Here the CDR3 DNA reads TGTGACAGCAGCTTAGATCCGATCAGGGCGCTGCACTATGGTTACACCTTC.